The 29 T cell receptor beta chains below all came from one sample that was sequenced in a study of blood T cell repertoires in COVID-19. The protocol was immunoSEQ multiplex PCR, while the TCRdb copy is restricted to in-frame clones and leaves out a portion. The table includes tens of thousands of clones, over 80% detected once. Source material: peripheral blood. The source of these receptors is a man aged 55 to 69 with active or convalescent COVID-19.

The CDR3: CAISEGETDEQYF. CDR3 sequence (DNA): TGTGCCATCAGTGAAGGGGAAACTGACGAGCAGTACTTC. The rearrangement joins TRBV10-3 to TRBJ2-7; tentative D call: TRBD1 (5 bases). Trimming removed 3 bases from V and 5 bases from J, with 11 bases in between. Per the germline V gene, CDR1 is ENHRY and CDR2 is SYGVKD. The CDR3 covers 13 residues.

The rearrangement links TRBV4-3 to TRBJ1-2, with no clear D. This CDR3 is built from 16 residues. V was pared by 0 bases and J by 3 bases, with 14 bases between. Germline CDR1 is LGHNA and CDR2 is YSLEER. CDR3 sequence: CASSQDVRNAHYGYTF. CDR3 DNA sequence: TGCGCCAGCAGCCAAGATGTGAGGAATGCTCACTATGGCTACACCTTC.

The chain is built from TRBV19 and TRBJ2-7, with 12 bases identical to TRBD2. This CDR3 contains 14 residues. V dropped 6 bases and J dropped 2; count of bases not matched to a gene: 2. Germline CDR1 is LNHDA and CDR2 is SQIVND (reference sequence). The CDR3 DNA follows: TGTGCCAGTAGCAGACTAGCGGGGGCCTACGAGCAGTACTTC. Translating it yields CASSRLAGAYEQYF.

The chain employs TRBV6-5 and TRBJ2-7, with 7 bases identical to TRBD1. V trimming: 6 bases; J trimming: 3 bases; junction bases outside the gene matches: 11. The CDR3 has 15 residues. Germline V gene lookup returns CDR1 MNHEY and CDR2 SVGAGI. The CDR3 nucleotides are TGTGCCAGCAGCGACATACCGGGACAGATCTACGAGCAGTACTTC. This encodes CASSDIPGQIYEQYF.

The rearrangement links TRBV11-2 to TRBJ2-5; D is unclear. CDR3 length: 13 amino acids. The V and J ends lost 0 bases and 7 bases respectively, with 9 bases between them. Germline V gene data show CDR1 as SGHAT and CDR2 as FQNNGV. CDR3 DNA: TGTGCCAGCAGCTTAGATCAGGCAGGGACCCAGTACTTC. Translation gives CASSLDQAGTQYF.

This clone was counted a single time. J is TRBJ1-2 and V is TRBV11-2; TRBD1 agrees at 7 bases. The germline V gene has CDR1 SGHAT and CDR2 FQNNGV. The CDR3 extends over 14 amino acids. Losses at the gene ends were 4 bases for V and 5 bases for J; bases not matched to a gene: 7. CDR3 amino acids: CASSWTGIDYGYTF. The DNA of the CDR3 is TGTGCCAGCAGCTGGACAGGAATCGATTATGGCTACACCTTC.

This chain links TRBV5-8 with TRBJ2-7; TRBD1 matches at 7 bases. Germline CDR1 is SGHTS and CDR2 is YDEGEE. The J segment lost 6 bases and the V segment lost 3 bases, leaving 6 bases of the junction unmatched. This CDR3 comprises 13 residues. CDR3 in amino acids: CASSYPGTVEQYF. The CDR3 nucleotides are TGTGCCAGCAGCTACCCAGGGACAGTCGAGCAGTACTTC. Full variable domain (rest looked up from reference TRBV5-8 and TRBJ2-7): EAGVTQSPTHLIKTRGQQATLRCSPISGHTSVYWYQQALGLGLQFLLWYDEGEERNRGNFPPRFSGRQFPNYSSELNVNALELEDSALYLCASSYPGTVEQYFGPGTRLTVT.

Only a few counts were recorded for this clone. This CDR3 is CASSSRGQGAIYGYTF. Here the CDR3 DNA reads TGTGCCAGCAGCTCCCGAGGACAGGGGGCCATCTATGGCTACACCTTC. The chain links TRBV7-2 to TRBJ1-2, with 11 bases lining up with TRBD1. After removal of 4 bases from V and 4 bases from J, the junction contained 8 bases not matched to a gene. The CDR3 has 16 amino acids. Germline V gene data show CDR1 as SGHTA and CDR2 as FQGNSA. The full variable domain, rest sourced from reference TRBV7-2 and TRBJ1-2, is GAGVSQSPSNKVTEKGKDVELRCDPISGHTALYWYRQSLGQGLEFLIYFQGNSAPDKSGLPSDRFSAERTGGSVSTLTIQRTQQEDSAVYLCASSSRGQGAIYGYTFGSGTRLTVV.

For the CDR3, the DNA is TGTGCCAGCAGTGAGTTGCGCAACTCTTACAATGAGCAGTTCTTC. This gives the protein CASSELRNSYNEQFF. V gene TRBV2 combines with J gene TRBJ2-1, with D unresolved. Trimming took off 3 bases at V and 4 bases at J, with 13 bases between the two ends. CDR1 SNHLY and CDR2 FYNNEI come from the germline V gene. The CDR3 is made up of 15 amino acids.

The rearrangement joins TRBV7-6 to TRBJ1-1, with unresolved D. V shed 0 bases and J shed 1 base, with 9 bases lying between them. The CDR3 totals 15 residues. From germline, CDR1 is SGHVS and CDR2 FNYEAQ. This chain's CDR3 is CASSLAGSWNTEAFF. The CDR3 DNA follows: TGTGCCAGCAGCTTAGCGGGGAGTTGGAACACTGAAGCTTTCTTT.

The V call is TRBV11-2, the J call TRBJ1-5; D is possibly TRBD1 (6 bases). The CDR3 totals 16 residues. CDR1 and CDR2 from the germline V gene are SGHAT and FQNNGV. V lost 0 bases, J lost 3 bases, and 12 bases lay in between. This CDR3 is CASSLDGGLDNQPQHF. CDR3 nucleotides: TGTGCCAGCAGCTTAGATGGGGGCTTGGACAATCAGCCCCAGCATTTT.

The rearrangement joins TRBV7-3 to TRBJ1-1, with D perhaps TRBD1 (6 bases). CDR1 is SGHTA and CDR2 is FQGTGA in the germline V gene. The V and J ends lost 4 bases and 2 bases respectively, with 8 bases between them. The CDR3 length is 13 residues. CDR3 in amino acids: CASSWTVNTEAFF. The CDR3, as DNA: TGTGCCAGCAGCTGGACAGTTAACACTGAAGCTTTCTTT.

The gene calls are TRBV6-5 and TRBJ1-5, with D possibly TRBD1 on 5 matching bases. The ends were cut back, 2 bases at V and 3 bases at J, with 8 bases in the middle. This CDR3 is built from 14 residues. Per germline, CDR1 MNHEY and CDR2 SVGAGI. The chain's CDR3 is CASSYRGFNQPQHF. DNA for the CDR3: TGTGCCAGCAGTTACAGGGGCTTCAATCAGCCCCAGCATTTT.

The CDR3 DNA reads TGCGCCAGCAGCTTGGTAAGACAGAATGAGCAGTTCTTC. Encoded protein: CASSLVRQNEQFF. The chain has TRBV5-1 and TRBJ2-1, with a tentative D call TRBD1 (5 bases). V lost 0 bases and J 7 bases, leaving 8 bases between the germline ends. The germline CDR1 and CDR2 sequences are SGHRS and YFSETQ. CDR3 length equals 13 residues.

The chain is built from TRBV7-2 and TRBJ1-5, with TRBD1 identical over 7 bases. The CDR3 has 16 residues. The V segment lost 4 bases and the J segment 3 bases; nucleotides outside the gene matches: 9. Germline CDR1 is SGHTA and CDR2 is FQGNSA. In nucleotides, the CDR3 is TGTGCCAGCAGCTCCGAGGGGGCGCAGGACAATCAGCCCCAGCATTTT. Its translation: CASSSEGAQDNQPQHF.

The rearrangement joins TRBV29-1 to TRBJ1-2, with 10 bases aligning to TRBD1. The V segment lost 3 bases and the J segment 6 bases; nucleotides outside the gene matches: 7. This CDR3 has 14 residues. Per the germline V gene, CDR1 is SQVTM and CDR2 is ANQGSEA. DNA for the CDR3: TGCAGCGTTGAGGATCGACAGGGGGCAAATGGCTACACCTTC. Encoded protein: CSVEDRQGANGYTF.

The chain employs TRBV5-8 and TRBJ1-5; D is unclear. The CDR3 length is 17 residues. Per the germline V gene, CDR1 is SGHTS and CDR2 is YDEGEE. Trimming removed 4 bases from V and 0 bases from J, with 17 bases in between. For the CDR3, the DNA is TGTGCCAGCAGCCTCGGGCGGGCTCCGGGTAGCAATCAGCCCCAGCATTTT. Its protein product is CASSLGRAPGSNQPQHF.

The CDR3 bases are TGTGCCAGCAGGAGGTCGGACAGGGGGCCCCAGGGGGATGGAGCTTTCTTT. Residues: CASRRSDRGPQGDGAFF. V and J are TRBV28 and TRBJ1-1; 11 bases map to TRBD1. Germline CDR1 reads MDHEN; CDR2 reads SYDVKM. V was pared by 6 bases and J by 10 bases, with 19 bases of the junction left unmatched. The CDR3 is 17 amino acids.

This clone was picked up one time. The chain employs TRBV4-3 and TRBJ2-7; TRBD1 matches at 9 bases. The CDR3 runs 15 residues. CDR1 and CDR2 (germline): LGHNA, YSLEER. V lost 0 bases and J lost 3; bases outside the gene matches: 3. As DNA, the CDR3 is TGCGCCAGCAGCCAAGAGGGACAGGGATTCTACGAGCAGTACTTC. It yields the protein CASSQEGQGFYEQYF.

A single count supports this clone. The rearrangement links TRBV25-1 to TRBJ2-3; TRBD2 aligns across 7 bases. Germline V gene lookup returns CDR1 MGHDK and CDR2 SYGVNS. The CDR3 is made up of 17 amino acids. The V gene end was trimmed by 1 base and the J gene end by 4 bases; junction bases not matched to a gene: 11. For the CDR3, the DNA is TGTGCCAGCAGTGAATCCCGGTGGGGGGGGGTCGCAGATACGCAGTATTTT. It translates to CASSESRWGGVADTQYF.

This clone was counted a few times. The J gene is TRBJ2-3, the V gene TRBV6-5; 12 positions match TRBD2. Germline lookup yields CDR1 MNHEY and CDR2 SVGAGI. This CDR3 region has 15 residues. V lost 4 bases, J lost 6 bases, and 5 bases stayed unmatched. CDR3 bases: TGTGCCAGCAGTTCCGTGACTAGCGGGGGTGATACGCAGTATTTT. It translates to CASSSVTSGGDTQYF.

The gene calls are TRBV7-3 and TRBJ2-1; 7 nucleotides match TRBD1. This CDR3 comprises 16 residues. Losses at the gene ends were 2 bases for V and 9 bases for J; bases not matched to a gene: 13. CDR1 and CDR2 from the germline V gene are SGHTA and FQGTGA. CDR3 in DNA: TGTGCCAGCAGCTTAGGGGGTAGTCACAGGGGTGGTGAGCAGTTCTTC. Protein: CASSLGGSHRGGEQFF. Filled out from reference TRBV7-3 and TRBJ2-1, the complete variable domain reads GAGVSQTPSNKVTEKGKYVELRCDPISGHTALYWYRQSLGQGPEFLIYFQGTGAADDSGLPNDRFFAVRPEGSVSTLKIQRTERGDSAVYLCASSLGGSHRGGEQFFGPGTRLTVL.

The V call is TRBV3-1 (or the pseudogene TRBV3-2), the J call TRBJ2-1; TRBD2 is a possible D gene (5 bases). The length of the CDR3 is 16 residues. The germline V gene has CDR1 LGHDT and CDR2 YNNKEL (reference sequence). V lost 1 base to trimming and J lost 4 bases, with 14 bases between them. The CDR3 DNA sequence: TGTGCCAGCAGCCAAGGGTCGCCGGGGTTATACAATGAGCAGTTCTTC. Amino acids: CASSQGSPGLYNEQFF.

The chain employs TRBV12-3 or TRBV12-4 and TRBJ1-1; D perhaps matches TRBD1 (6 bases). V lost 4 bases and J lost 5, with 8 bases in between. The CDR3 totals 12 residues. CDR3 protein: CASSYRETEAFF. Here the CDR3 DNA reads TGTGCCAGCAGTTACAGGGAAACTGAAGCTTTCTTT.

This sequence joins TRBV15 and TRBJ1-1, with 7 bases lining up with TRBD1. Germline V gives CDR1 LNHNV, CDR2 YYDKDF (reference sequence). Trimming took 1 base from V and 1 from J; bases not matched to a gene: 6. This CDR3 contains 16 residues. The DNA of the CDR3 is TGTGCCACCAGCAGAGCACAGGGGTTGAGGAACACTGAAGCTTTCTTT. This codes for CATSRAQGLRNTEAFF.

The genes are TRBV9 and TRBJ2-6, with 10 nucleotides matching TRBD1. The CDR3 totals 17 residues. V gave up 3 bases and J gave up 3 bases; unmatched junction bases: 6. Per germline, CDR1 SGDLS and CDR2 YYNGEE. The CDR3 nucleotides read TGTGCCAGCAGCGCTGGACAGGGGGTTCTTGGGGCCAACGTCCTGACTTTC. Its protein product is CASSAGQGVLGANVLTF.

This clone was found a few times. The chain is built from TRBV2 and TRBJ1-1, with 8 bases lining up with TRBD1. The CDR3 spans 15 residues. Germline trimming cut 7 bases from V and 5 bases from J; bases unmatched to any gene: 12. CDR1 is SNHLY and CDR2 is FYNNEI in the germline V gene. The chain's CDR3 is CASTWGTGRVTEAFF. The DNA of the CDR3 is TGTGCCAGCACTTGGGGGACAGGTCGGGTAACTGAAGCTTTCTTT.

The genes are TRBV5-5 and TRBJ2-1; 7 bases are a match to TRBD1. This CDR3 region has 19 residues. CDR1 and CDR2 from the germline V gene are SGHKS and YYEKEE (reference sequence). J lost 3 bases, V lost 0 bases, and 15 bases had no gene match. DNA for the CDR3: TGTGCCAGCAGCTTGGGCAGGGGGACCTCTTTTGGACACTACAATGAGCAGTTCTTC. It translates to CASSLGRGTSFGHYNEQFF.

This chain links TRBV24-1 with TRBJ2-3, with D unclear. Trimming removed 4 bases from V and 2 bases from J, with 9 bases in between. The germline gives CDR1 KGHDR, CDR2 SFDVKD. This CDR3 region has 14 residues. The chain's CDR3 is CATSDSILTDTQYF. CDR3 sequence (DNA): TGTGCCACCAGTGACTCGATACTCACAGATACGCAGTATTTT.